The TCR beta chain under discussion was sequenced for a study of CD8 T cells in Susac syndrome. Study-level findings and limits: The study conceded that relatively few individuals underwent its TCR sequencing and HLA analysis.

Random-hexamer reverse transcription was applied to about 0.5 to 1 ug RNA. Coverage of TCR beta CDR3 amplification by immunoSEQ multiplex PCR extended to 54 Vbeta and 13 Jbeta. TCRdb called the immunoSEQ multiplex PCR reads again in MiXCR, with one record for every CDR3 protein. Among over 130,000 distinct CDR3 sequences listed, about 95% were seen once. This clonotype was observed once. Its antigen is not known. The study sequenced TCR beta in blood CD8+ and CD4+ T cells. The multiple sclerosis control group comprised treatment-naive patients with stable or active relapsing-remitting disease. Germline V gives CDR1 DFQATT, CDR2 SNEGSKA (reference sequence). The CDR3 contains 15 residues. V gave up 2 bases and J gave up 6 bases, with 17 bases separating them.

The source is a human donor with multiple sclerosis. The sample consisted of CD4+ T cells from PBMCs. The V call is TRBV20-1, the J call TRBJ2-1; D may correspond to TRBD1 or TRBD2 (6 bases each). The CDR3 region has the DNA TGCAGTGCTAGAACGGGGGACACCCCATTCAATGAGCAGTTCTTC. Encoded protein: CSARTGDTPFNEQFF.